What follows are 14 T cell receptor beta chains derived from one specimen sequenced in a study of blood T cells in healthy people across ages. Primers used in a second PCR of about 7 to 11 cycles were a sample-barcoded 5' primer and a J-beta primer mix. TCRdb re-called the 5' RACE reads through MiXCR, storing one row per CDR3 protein. The data contain under 800,000 distinct CDR3 sequences, under 25% of them singletons. Sequenced material: blood. The receptors derive from a man between 70 and 80 years old in good health.

The table lists this clonotype with a few counts. The chain joins TRBV7-9 to TRBJ2-5, with 7 bases identical to TRBD2. Judging by the DNA end, TRBJ2-1 fits better; the J call may be wrong. CDR1 is SEHNR, CDR2 FQNEAQ, per germline (reference sequence). This CDR3 region has 16 residues. The CDR3 loop is CASSMPPAGVVNEQFF. In DNA, the CDR3 is TGTGCCAGCAGCATGCCCCCCGCGGGAGTAGTAAATGAGCAGTTCTTC.

The J gene is TRBJ2-4, the V gene TRBV28; no clear D gene. The V end was cut by 2 bases, the J end by 1 base, with 15 bases between. This CDR3 is built from 17 residues. The germline V gene encodes CDR1 MDHEN and CDR2 SYDVKM. This CDR3 is CASSLSSSGLAKNIQYF. Here the CDR3 DNA reads TGTGCCAGCAGTTTAAGTTCGTCCGGGTTGGCCAAAAACATTCAGTACTTC. Full variable domain (outside the CDR3, taken from reference TRBV28 and TRBJ2-4): DVKVTQSSRYLVKRTGEKVFLECVQDMDHENMFWYRQDPGLGLRLIYFSYDVKMKEKGDIPEGYSVSREKKERFSLILESASTNQTSMYLCASSLSSSGLAKNIQYFGAGTRLSVL.

V is TRBV5-1 and J is TRBJ1-3; 7 bases are a match to TRBD1. Germline loops: CDR1 SGHRS, CDR2 YFSETQ. This CDR3 has 15 residues. After removal of 3 bases from V and 4 bases from J, the junction contained 7 bases not matched to a gene. CDR3 loop: CASSSTGDSGNTIYF. Here the CDR3 DNA reads TGCGCCAGCAGCTCTACAGGGGATTCCGGAAACACCATATATTTT.

This clonotype has ten or more counts. CDR3 in DNA: TGTGCCAGCAGCCAAGGAGCGAATAGAATCACAGATACGCAGTATTTT. This encodes CASSQGANRITDTQYF. The rearrangement joins TRBV3-1 to TRBJ2-3; D gene uncertain. The CDR3 consists of 16 residues. Trimming shortened V by 1 base and J by 2 bases, and 13 bases separated the two germline ends. Germline CDR1 is LGHDT and CDR2 is YNNKEL (reference sequence).

This sequence joins TRBV7-9 and TRBJ2-1; no clear D gene. Trimming cost V 5 bases and J 7 bases, with 21 bases left between them. This CDR3 is built from 16 residues. The germline gives CDR1 SEHNR, CDR2 FQNEAQ (reference sequence). CDR3 DNA sequence: TGTGCCAGCAGCCCTCAGGTGCTTTACAACATGAATGAGCAGTTCTTC. As protein: CASSPQVLYNMNEQFF.

This clonotype was observed a handful of times. The V gene is TRBV20-1, the J gene TRBJ2-2; 11 bases are shared with TRBD2. With V trimmed by 0 bases and J by 0 bases, 3 bases remained unmatched. The CDR3 sequence is 17 residues long. CDR1 is DFQATT and CDR2 is SNEGSKA in the germline V gene (reference sequence). The CDR3 here is CSARDLTSGANTGELFF. The DNA of the CDR3 is TGCAGTGCTAGAGACCTGACTAGCGGGGCGAACACCGGGGAGCTGTTTTTT.

The rearrangement links TRBV12-3 or TRBV12-4 to TRBJ2-7, with 14 nucleotides matching TRBD2. This CDR3 contains 15 residues. V dropped 5 bases and J dropped 4; count of bases not matched to a gene: 4. DNA for the CDR3: TGTGCCAGCAGTGGACTAGCGGGAGGAGGTTACGAGCAGTACTTC. This codes for CASSGLAGGGYEQYF.

Note on this clonotype: One end of the junction fails to match germline, which may point to a read error. This chain links TRBV27 with TRBJ2-3; TRBD2 matches 9 bases. From germline, CDR1 is MNHEY and CDR2 SMNVEV (reference sequence). The CDR3 extends over 15 amino acids. CDR3 region: CASSFMGTSKDTQYF. The CDR3 coding sequence is TGTGCCAGCAGTTTCATGGGGACTAGCAAAGATACGCAGTATTTT.

V usage is TRBV6-2 or TRBV6-3 and J usage is TRBJ2-5; a possible D gene is TRBD1 (5 bases). Germline V gives CDR1 MNHEY, CDR2 SVGEGT. V was trimmed by 6 bases and J by 3 bases, leaving 14 bases between them. CDR3 length: 14 amino acids. The DNA for the CDR3 is TGTGCCAGCAGCCCCCCGACAGACAAAGAGACCCAGTACTTC. This codes for CASSPPTDKETQYF.

The J gene is TRBJ2-7, the V gene TRBV20-1; D is perhaps TRBD1 (6 bases). V lost 6 bases and J 5 bases, leaving 11 bases between the germline ends. The CDR3 runs 11 residues. CDR1 and CDR2 (germline): DFQATT, SNEGSKA (reference sequence). The CDR3, as DNA: TGCAGTGCCATCCCAGGGGACGAGCAGTACTTC. It translates to CSAIPGDEQYF.

This clonotype has more than one count but fewer than ten. The chain is built from TRBV7-9 and TRBJ2-5; 8 nucleotides align to TRBD1. The trim removed 6 bases at V and 5 bases at J, leaving 14 bases unmatched. Germline V gene sequence: CDR1 SEHNR, CDR2 FQNEAQ (reference sequence). The CDR3 sequence is 16 residues long. The CDR3 bases are TGTGCCAGCAGTTCTAGGCCAGGGGGCGCGATGGAGACCCAGTACTTC. The encoded protein is CASSSRPGGAMETQYF. Full variable domain (missing parts from reference TRBV7-9 and TRBJ2-5): DTGVSQNPRHKITKRGQNVTFRCDPISEHNRLYWYRQTLGQGPEFLTYFQNEAQLEKSRLLSDRFSAERPKGSFSTLEIQRTEQGDSAMYLCASSSRPGGAMETQYFGPGTRLLVL.

The CDR3 sequence is CASSKGLAGGNEQFF. CDR3 in DNA: TGTGCCAGCAGCAAGGGACTAGCGGGAGGCAATGAGCAGTTCTTC. The chain is built from TRBV7-2 and TRBJ2-1, with 15 nucleotides matching TRBD2. Germline V gives CDR1 SGHTA, CDR2 FQGNSA. The CDR3 has 15 residues. Trimming took 5 bases from V and 6 from J; bases not matched to a gene: 2.

This clonotype was counted between two and nine times. CDR3 in DNA: TGTGCCAGCAGCCCAACTAGCGAGTTGGGTACGCAGTATTTT. Amino acid sequence: CASSPTSELGTQYF. The chain has TRBV12-3 or TRBV12-4 and TRBJ2-3, with 7 positions matching TRBD2. V lost 6 bases, J lost 8 bases, and 11 bases stayed unmatched. The CDR3 is 14 residues long.

The V and J genes are TRBV20-1 and TRBJ2-1, with 11 bases lining up with TRBD2. The CDR3 has 14 amino acids. Germline CDR1 reads DFQATT; CDR2 reads SNEGSKA (reference sequence). The J segment lost 7 bases and the V segment lost 3 bases, leaving 5 bases of the junction unmatched. The CDR3 here is CSASTSGRGNEQFF. For the CDR3, the DNA is TGCAGTGCTAGTACTAGCGGGAGAGGTAATGAGCAGTTCTTC.